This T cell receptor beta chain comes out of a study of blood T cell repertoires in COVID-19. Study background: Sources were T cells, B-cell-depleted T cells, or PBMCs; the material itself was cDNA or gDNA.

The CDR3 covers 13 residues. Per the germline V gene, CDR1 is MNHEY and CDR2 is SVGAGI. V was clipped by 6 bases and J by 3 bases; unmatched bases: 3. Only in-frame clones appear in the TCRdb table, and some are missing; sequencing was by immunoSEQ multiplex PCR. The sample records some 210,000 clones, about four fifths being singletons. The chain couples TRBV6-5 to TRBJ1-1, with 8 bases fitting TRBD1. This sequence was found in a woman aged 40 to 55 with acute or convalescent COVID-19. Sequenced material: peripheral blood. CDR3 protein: CASSLDRDTEAFF. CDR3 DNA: TGTGCCAGCAGCTTGGACAGGGACACTGAAGCTTTCTTT.